This TCR delta chain was identified in a study of γδ T cells in repeated Plasmodium falciparum infection. Study information: Donors were malaria-exposed Malian children or age- and gender-matched Australian children. Four controlled malaria infections with P. falciparum NF54 spanned less than 850 days.

Flow sorting of PBMC yielded separate Vgamma9/Vdelta2+ and Vdelta2-negative gammadelta T cell populations for bulk repertoire analysis. Trimming removed 3 bases from V and 1 base from J; junction bases left unmatched: 11. Looked up from germline, CDR1 is TSWWSYY and CDR2 is QGS. CDR3 size: 18 residues. Findings and limits, study-wide: Malian children's Vdelta2-negative repertoires appeared more expanded and less diverse than Australians'.

The sample holds many counts of this clone. Its target is not known. Each sorted gammadelta sample had TRG and TRD chains sequenced. TCRdb called clones anew from the multiplex PCR reads with CATT. This sample has 75,000 to 100,000 delta-chain clones; more than 1.4% occur once, and the top ten carry 9%. This sequence was found in a pool of human donors (malaria-infected and uninfected, not separated). J is TRDJ1 and V is TRDV1; 10 bases align to TRDD3. Sequenced input: gamma-delta T cells from blood. The CDR3 is CALGDCGTGGFVTDKLIF. For the CDR3, the DNA is TGTGCTCTTGGGGATTGCGGTACTGGGGGATTTGTCACCGATAAACTCATCTTT.